These 26 T cell receptor beta chains came from one sample sequenced in a study of cytomegalovirus exposure and HLA in healthy donors. The PCR used 60 Vbeta and 13 Jbeta primers. The protocol was immunoSEQ multiplex PCR, while the TCRdb copy is restricted to in-frame clones and leaves out a portion. The data show about 98,000 clones, about 81% seen once. The sample comprised PBMCs. These receptors came from a man aged 35 to 55 in good health and CMV-seronegative.

This clone came up a few times. This chain links TRBV10-2 with TRBJ1-1; 9 bases are a match to TRBD1. CDR1 WSHSY and CDR2 SAAADI come from the germline V gene. V was clipped by 8 bases and J by 3 bases; unmatched bases: 13. This CDR3 region has 16 residues. This CDR3 is CASQELGQGPYTEAFF. The CDR3 DNA reads as TGCGCCAGCCAAGAGCTCGGACAGGGGCCTTACACTGAAGCTTTCTTT.

The V and J genes are TRBV19 and TRBJ2-7, with D possibly TRBD1 on 5 matching bases. The CDR3 loop spans 15 amino acids. The ends were cut back, 1 base at V and 3 bases at J, with 13 bases in the middle. The V gene's germline CDR1 is LNHDA and CDR2 SQIVND (reference sequence). CDR3 DNA: TGTGCCAGTAGTATAGGGGATACTGGACACTACGAGCAGTACTTC. Protein product: CASSIGDTGHYEQYF.

The chain is built from TRBV30 and TRBJ1-5; no firm D call. Germline V gene sequence: CDR1 GTSNPN, CDR2 SVGIG (reference sequence). The CDR3 loop spans 14 amino acids. V was cut by 5 bases and J by 0 bases, with 11 bases left in between. The CDR3 nucleotides read TGTGCCTGGTCGCAAACTTATAGCAATCAGCCCCAGCATTTT. Amino acid sequence: CAWSQTYSNQPQHF. Complete variable domain (other parts from reference TRBV30 and TRBJ1-5): SQTIHQWPATLVQPVGSPLSLECTVEGTSNPNLYWYRQAAGRGLQLLFYSVGIGQISSEVPQNLSASRPQDRQFILSSKKLLLSDSGFYLCAWSQTYSNQPQHFGDGTRLSIL.

This clone has more than one count but fewer than ten. The V gene is TRBV7-2, the J gene TRBJ2-5; D is uncertain. Trimming took 3 bases from V and 5 from J, leaving 7 bases between them. Germline V gives CDR1 SGHTA, CDR2 FQGNSA. The CDR3 extends over 12 amino acids. DNA for the CDR3: TGTGCCAGCAGCTTCTTGGAGGAGACCCAGTACTTC. Translation: CASSFLEETQYF. The variable domain in full, completed from reference TRBV7-2 and TRBJ2-5, reads GAGVSQSPSNKVTEKGKDVELRCDPISGHTALYWYRQSLGQGLEFLIYFQGNSAPDKSGLPSDRFSAERTGGSVSTLTIQRTQQEDSAVYLCASSFLEETQYFGPGTRLLVL.

The rearrangement uses TRBV6-1 and TRBJ1-5, with TRBD1 identical over 7 bases. The germline gives CDR1 MNHNS, CDR2 SASEGT. This CDR3 spans 12 amino acids. The chain's CDR3 is CATDRVGQPQHF. CDR3 DNA: TGTGCTACTGACAGGGTTGGTCAGCCCCAGCATTTT.

The V call is TRBV7-8, the J call TRBJ2-5; the match to TRBD2 covers 9 bases. Germline V gene sequence: CDR1 SGHVS, CDR2 FQNEAQ. CDR3 size: 13 residues. This CDR3 reads CGAGGAGQETQYF. The CDR3 coding sequence is TGTGGGGCGGGGGGGGCCGGCCAAGAGACCCAGTACTTC.

J is TRBJ1-1 and V is TRBV18; D uncertain. Germline V CDR1 and CDR2: KGHSH, LQKENI. Trimming left V 8 bases short and J 0 bases short, with 13 bases between. This CDR3 is built from 14 residues. In DNA form, the CDR3 reads TGTGCCAGCAGACCACGAGAAATGAACACTGAAGCTTTCTTT. Its protein product is CASRPREMNTEAFF. Full variable domain (outside the CDR3, taken from reference TRBV18 and TRBJ1-1): NAGVMQNPRHLVRRRGQEARLRCSPMKGHSHVYWYRQLPEEGLKFMVYLQKENIIDESGMPKERFSAEFPKEGPSILRIQQVVRGDSAAYFCASRPREMNTEAFFGQGTRLTVV.

This chain links TRBV7-2 with TRBJ1-6; D possibly corresponds to TRBD1 (6 bases). The CDR3 spans 16 residues. Germline V lookup: CDR1 SGHTA, CDR2 FQGNSA. V was trimmed by 5 bases and J by 0 bases, leaving 11 bases between them. Written as DNA, the CDR3 is TGTGCCAGCAGCCCAACAGGGAGCTCCTATAATTCACCCCTCCACTTT. Protein sequence: CASSPTGSSYNSPLHF.

This clone was seen only once. This chain joins TRBV7-6 and TRBJ2-1; 13 bases line up with TRBD2. The CDR3 runs to 15 residues. Germline assignment: CDR1 SGHVS and CDR2 FNYEAQ. With 4 bases clipped from V and 10 bases from J, the junction kept 7 bases outside the gene matches. CDR3 sequence (DNA): TGTGCCAGCAGCTCACTAGCGGGGGGGCTCGACGAGCAGTTCTTC. This gives the protein CASSSLAGGLDEQFF.

The rearrangement joins TRBV5-1 to TRBJ2-5, with TRBD1 as a possible D gene (6 bases). Between the trimmed V and J ends, which lost 2 bases and 9 bases, there was a span of 11 bases. The CDR3 runs to 12 residues. The germline gives CDR1 SGHRS, CDR2 YFSETQ. CDR3 amino acids: CASSFNGQSQYF. CDR3 DNA sequence: TGCGCCAGCAGCTTCAACGGACAGTCCCAGTACTTC.

This rearrangement joins TRBV4-1 to TRBJ1-3, with TRBD1 matching over 7 bases. Germline V lookup: CDR1 MGHRA, CDR2 YSYEKL. The length of the CDR3 is 16 residues. V lost 5 bases to trimming and J lost 0 bases; unmatched junction nucleotides: 7. The CDR3 loop is CASSSQQGFSGNTIYF. In DNA, the CDR3 is TGCGCCAGCAGCTCACAACAGGGGTTCTCTGGAAACACCATATATTTT.

The CDR3 loop is CASRPTTGELFF. The CDR3 region has the DNA TGTGCCAGCAGGCCAACTACCGGGGAGCTGTTTTTT. The rearrangement links TRBV6-6 to TRBJ2-2; D is unclear. Trimming removed 6 bases from V and 5 bases from J, with 7 bases in between. The CDR3 covers 12 residues. Germline CDR1 reads MNHNY; CDR2 reads SVGAGI (reference sequence).

The chain joins TRBV27 to TRBJ1-1; D remains ambiguous. With 9 bases removed from V and 1 base from J, the gap between germline ends came to 6 bases. The CDR3 length is 11 residues. Looked up from germline, CDR1 is MNHEY and CDR2 is SMNVEV (reference sequence). As DNA, the CDR3 is TGTGCCAGTAGAGAGAACACTGAAGCTTTCTTT. Translation gives CASRENTEAFF.

V is TRBV11-3 and J is TRBJ1-1; the D is unclear. V lost 5 bases and J 0 bases, leaving 10 bases between the germline ends. The CDR3 is 14 amino acids. Germline V gene sequence: CDR1 SGHNT, CDR2 YENEEA. CDR3 sequence: CASSPSGVNTEAFF. The CDR3 nucleotides are TGTGCCAGCAGCCCATCCGGGGTGAACACTGAAGCTTTCTTT.

The chain is built from TRBV18 and TRBJ2-6, with no clear D. Germline values: CDR1 KGHSH, CDR2 LQKENI. The CDR3 is made up of 16 amino acids. Trimming took 3 bases from V and 0 from J, leaving 9 bases between them. The CDR3 nucleotides are TGTGCCAGCTCACCTACTGCTGCCTCTGGGGCCAACGTCCTGACTTTC. Protein product: CASSPTAASGANVLTF. Variable domain in full (rest from reference TRBV18 and TRBJ2-6): NAGVMQNPRHLVRRRGQEARLRCSPMKGHSHVYWYRQLPEEGLKFMVYLQKENIIDESGMPKERFSAEFPKEGPSILRIQQVVRGDSAAYFCASSPTAASGANVLTFGAGSRLTVL.

The chain joins TRBV19 to TRBJ2-2; 7 bases agree with TRBD2. J was trimmed by 0 bases and V by 10 bases; bases with no gene match: 11. The CDR3 runs 16 residues. Germline CDR1 is LNHDA and CDR2 is SQIVND (reference sequence). Written as DNA, the CDR3 is TGTGCCACCAAAAGCGGGGCGGCTACGAACACCGGGGAGCTGTTTTTT. Translation: CATKSGAATNTGELFF.

This chain joins TRBV15 and TRBJ2-5, with D tentatively TRBD1 (6 bases). With the DNA end fitting TRBJ2-7 better, the J assignment may be wrong. The CDR3 extends over 15 amino acids. CDR1 is LNHNV and CDR2 is YYDKDF in the germline V gene (reference sequence). The CDR3 sequence is CATSRDRGTHYEQYF. CDR3 bases: TGTGCCACCAGCAGAGATAGGGGGACCCACTACGAGCAGTACTTC.

The rearrangement joins TRBV6-4 to TRBJ2-2; 8 bases agree with TRBD1. The germline gives CDR1 MRHNA, CDR2 SNTAGT. With V trimmed by 4 bases and J by 5 bases, 0 bases remained unmatched. The CDR3 runs to 13 residues. CDR3 nucleotide sequence: TGTGCCAGCAGTGGACAGGGGACCGGGGAGCTGTTTTTT. Translation: CASSGQGTGELFF.

The chain is built from TRBV2 and TRBJ2-2; a possible D gene is TRBD1 (5 bases). Germline loops: CDR1 SNHLY, CDR2 FYNNEI. This CDR3 is 14 amino acids long. Deletions cut 7 bases from V and 5 bases from J, with 14 bases between. Here the CDR3 reads CASTLQATTGELFF. CDR3 bases: TGTGCCAGCACGTTACAGGCCACAACCGGGGAGCTGTTTTTT.

This chain joins TRBV10-1 and TRBJ2-7, with a weak D call TRBD1 (6 bases). CDR1 and CDR2 (germline): WNHNN, SYGVQD (reference sequence). This CDR3 is 15 amino acids long. V lost 3 bases and J lost 4, with 16 bases in between. The DNA for the CDR3 is TGCGCCAGCAGTGAAGAGGGACATCAACAATACGAGCAGTACTTC. This gives the protein CASSEEGHQQYEQYF.

The chain recombines TRBV21-1 with TRBJ2-2; the D call in the table, TRBD1, was not verified against the DNA. TRBV21-1 is flagged as a pseudogene. The length of the CDR3 is 14 residues. The CDR3 sequence: CARQRTANTGELFF. CDR3 in DNA: TGTGCCAGGCAGAGGACAGCGAACACCGGGGAGCTGTTTTTT.

This clone was seen once. The V call is TRBV4-3, the J call TRBJ1-3; D is ambiguous. V was clipped by 1 base and J by 1 base, with 14 bases between them. There are 17 residues in the CDR3. Germline values: CDR1 LGHNA, CDR2 YSLEER. The chain's CDR3 is CASSQGNGVGSGNTIYF. The CDR3 bases are TGCGCCAGCAGCCAAGGGAACGGGGTCGGATCTGGAAACACCATATATTTT.

The V gene is TRBV6-6, the J gene TRBJ2-5; D possibly corresponds to TRBD2 (7 bases). Germline V gene data show CDR1 as MNHNY and CDR2 as SVGAGI (reference sequence). Trimming cost V 8 bases and J 4 bases, with 11 bases left between them. The CDR3 is made up of 12 amino acids. The CDR3 DNA reads as TGTGCCAGCGGGGGGGCCCGAGAGACCCAGTACTTC. Its protein product is CASGGARETQYF.

This clone turned up a few times. The chain carries TRBV7-8 and TRBJ1-6; perhaps TRBD1 as D (6 bases). The V gene's germline CDR1 is SGHVS and CDR2 FQNEAQ. CDR3 length: 15 residues. V was shortened by 2 bases and J by 7 bases, with 12 bases between the two germline ends. The CDR3 is CASSLREGVNSPLHF. The CDR3 DNA reads as TGTGCCAGCAGCTTAAGGGAGGGGGTCAATTCACCCCTCCACTTT.

The chain has TRBV6-5 and TRBJ2-5, with TRBD2 identical over 7 bases. V trimming: 6 bases; J trimming: 2 bases; junction bases outside the gene matches: 3. CDR1 MNHEY and CDR2 SVGAGI come from the germline V gene. The CDR3 has 13 amino acids. CDR3 DNA sequence: TGTGCCAGCAGAGGACTAGGGCAAGAGACCCAGTACTTC. It encodes CASRGLGQETQYF.

The gene calls are TRBV19 and TRBJ1-5, with D tentatively TRBD1 (6 bases). The CDR3 has 15 residues. Trimming stripped 1 base from V and 4 bases from J, with 11 bases between. The germline CDR1 and CDR2 sequences are LNHDA and SQIVND (reference sequence). As DNA, the CDR3 is TGTGCCAGTAGTATAGTAAGGGACACTAATCAGCCCCAGCATTTT. Protein: CASSIVRDTNQPQHF.